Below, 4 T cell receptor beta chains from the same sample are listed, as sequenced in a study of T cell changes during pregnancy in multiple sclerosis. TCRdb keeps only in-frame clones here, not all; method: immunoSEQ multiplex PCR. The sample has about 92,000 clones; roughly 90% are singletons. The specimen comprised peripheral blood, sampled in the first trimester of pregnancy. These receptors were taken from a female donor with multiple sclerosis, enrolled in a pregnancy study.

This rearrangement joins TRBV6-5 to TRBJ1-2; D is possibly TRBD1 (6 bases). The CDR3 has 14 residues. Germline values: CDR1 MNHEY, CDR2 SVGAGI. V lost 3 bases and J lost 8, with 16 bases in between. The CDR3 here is CASSYQGLSWGYTF. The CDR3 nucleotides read TGTGCCAGCAGTTATCAGGGGCTATCATGGGGCTACACCTTC.

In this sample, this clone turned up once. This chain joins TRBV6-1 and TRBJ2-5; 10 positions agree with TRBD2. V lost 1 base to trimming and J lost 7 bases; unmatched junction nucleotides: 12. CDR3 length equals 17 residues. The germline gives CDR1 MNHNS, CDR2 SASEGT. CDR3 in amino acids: CASSEVSSGRGLGTQYF. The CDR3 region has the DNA TGTGCCAGCAGTGAAGTGAGCAGCGGGAGGGGGTTAGGGACCCAGTACTTC.

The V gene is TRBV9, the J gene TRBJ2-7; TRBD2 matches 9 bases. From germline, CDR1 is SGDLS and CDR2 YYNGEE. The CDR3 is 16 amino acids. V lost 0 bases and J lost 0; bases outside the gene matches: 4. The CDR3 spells CASSVEAGGSSYEQYF. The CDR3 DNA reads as TGTGCCAGCAGCGTAGAGGCGGGAGGGAGCTCCTACGAGCAGTACTTC.

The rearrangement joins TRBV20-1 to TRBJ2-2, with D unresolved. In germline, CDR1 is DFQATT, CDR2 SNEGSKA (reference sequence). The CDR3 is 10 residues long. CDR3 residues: CIITGGELFF. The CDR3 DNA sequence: TGCATTATAACTGGCGGGGAGCTGTTTTTT.